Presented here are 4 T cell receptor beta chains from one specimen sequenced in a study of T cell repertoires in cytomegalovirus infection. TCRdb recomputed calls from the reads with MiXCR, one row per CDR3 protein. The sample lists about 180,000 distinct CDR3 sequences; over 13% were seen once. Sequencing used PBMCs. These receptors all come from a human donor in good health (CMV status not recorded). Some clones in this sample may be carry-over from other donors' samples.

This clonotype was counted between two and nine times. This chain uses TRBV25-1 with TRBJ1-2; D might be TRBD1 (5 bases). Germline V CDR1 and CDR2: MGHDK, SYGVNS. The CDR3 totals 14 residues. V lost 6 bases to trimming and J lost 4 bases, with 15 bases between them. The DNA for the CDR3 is TGTGCCAGCAGCGCTTTGGGGCAGGGCTATGGCTACACCTTC. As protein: CASSALGQGYGYTF.

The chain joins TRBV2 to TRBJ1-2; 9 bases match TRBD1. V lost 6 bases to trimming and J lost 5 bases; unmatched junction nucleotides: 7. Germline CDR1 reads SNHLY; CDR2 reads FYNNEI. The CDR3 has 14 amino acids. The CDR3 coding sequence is TGTGCCAGCAGACGGACAGGGGATTATTATGGCTACACCTTC. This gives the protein CASRRTGDYYGYTF. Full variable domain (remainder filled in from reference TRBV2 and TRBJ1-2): EPEVTQTPSHQVTQMGQEVILRCVPISNHLYFYWYRQILGQKVEFLVSFYNNEISEKSEIFDDQFSVERPDGSNFTLKIRSTKLEDSAMYFCASRRTGDYYGYTFGSGTRLTVV.

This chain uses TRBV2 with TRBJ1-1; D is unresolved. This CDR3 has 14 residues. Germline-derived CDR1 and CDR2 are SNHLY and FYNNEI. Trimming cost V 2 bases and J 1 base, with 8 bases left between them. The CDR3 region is CASSERQTNTEAFF. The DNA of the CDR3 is TGTGCCAGCAGTGAAAGGCAGACGAACACTGAAGCTTTCTTT.

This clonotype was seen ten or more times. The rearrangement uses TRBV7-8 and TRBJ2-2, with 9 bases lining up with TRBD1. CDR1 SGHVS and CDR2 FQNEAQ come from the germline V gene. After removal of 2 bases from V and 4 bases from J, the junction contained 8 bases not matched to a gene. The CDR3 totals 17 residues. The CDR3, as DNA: TGTGCCAGCAGCTTAAGGGACAGGGCCGGCGGCACCGGGGAGCTGTTTTTT. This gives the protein CASSLRDRAGGTGELFF.